The 20 T cell receptor beta chains listed next were all sequenced from one sample in a study of PD-1 blockade in classical Hodgkin lymphoma. Generated by immunoSEQ multiplex PCR, the TCRdb table keeps only in-frame clones and is missing some. Of around 25,000 clones listed, roughly 71% were seen once; the top ten hold about 19%. Time point indicated: cycle 4 day 1 (C4D1), after more than five weeks of nivolumab. Each patient experienced a relapse that followed autologous stem cell transplantation, and brentuximab vedotin exposure varied. The sample here was peripheral blood mononuclear cells (PBMCs), taken before the fourth cycle of nivolumab. The receptors were gathered from a human donor with classical Hodgkin lymphoma.

The chain links TRBV7-6 to TRBJ1-2; 7 bases are shared with TRBD1. From germline, CDR1 is SGHVS and CDR2 FNYEAQ. With 2 bases clipped from V and 7 bases from J, the junction kept 10 bases outside the gene matches. This CDR3 is 15 amino acids long. Here the CDR3 reads CASSLWATGAGGYTF. The CDR3 DNA is TGTGCCAGCAGCTTATGGGCCACAGGGGCGGGTGGCTACACCTTC.

In this sample, this clone turned up a few times. The chain couples TRBV10-1 to TRBJ2-3; 9 bases map to TRBD2. The V gene end was trimmed by 2 bases and the J gene end by 0 bases; junction bases not matched to a gene: 9. This CDR3 contains 18 residues. The germline gives CDR1 WNHNN, CDR2 SYGVQD (reference sequence). The CDR3 DNA follows: TGCGCCAGCAGTGAGACGCCTAGCGGGAATCTTAGCACAGATACGCAGTATTTT. Amino acid sequence: CASSETPSGNLSTDTQYF.

J is TRBJ1-2 and V is TRBV5-1; 7 nucleotides agree with TRBD1. This CDR3 region has 13 residues. With V trimmed by 5 bases and J by 6 bases, 7 bases remained unmatched. The germline V gene has CDR1 SGHRS and CDR2 YFSETQ. CDR3 bases: TGCGCCAGCAGACATTCTCAGGGGGATGGCTACACCTTC. Protein product: CASRHSQGDGYTF.

The chain links TRBV9 to TRBJ2-1; D assignment may be TRBD1 or TRBD2 (6 bases each). Germline CDR1 is SGDLS and CDR2 is YYNGEE. The ends were cut back, 4 bases at V and 10 bases at J, with 21 bases in the middle. There are 15 residues in the CDR3. The CDR3 DNA sequence: TGTGCCAGCAGCCCCTGGGCGGAGGGGGGTAGAGAGCAGTTCTTC. Translation gives CASSPWAEGGREQFF.

This clone was detected only a few times. The chain links TRBV30 to TRBJ1-1; a possible D gene is TRBD1 (6 bases). Germline lookup yields CDR1 GTSNPN and CDR2 SVGIG (reference sequence). Trimming took 2 bases from V and 4 from J, leaving 14 bases between them. CDR3 length: 14 residues. The CDR3 sequence: CAWSRGGHGTEAFF. The DNA of the CDR3 is TGTGCCTGGAGTCGGGGGGGGCACGGCACTGAAGCTTTCTTT.

The V gene is TRBV7-9, the J gene TRBJ2-3; 8 nucleotides agree with TRBD2. The V gene's germline CDR1 is SEHNR and CDR2 FQNEAQ (reference sequence). This CDR3 contains 15 residues. After removal of 3 bases from V and 2 bases from J, the junction contained 4 bases not matched to a gene. As DNA, the CDR3 is TGTGCCAGCAGCTTCGGGGGGGTCCACACAGATACGCAGTATTTT. It specifies CASSFGGVHTDTQYF.

This clone was seen only a few times. The chain is built from TRBV2 and TRBJ1-5; D gene ambiguous. V was shortened by 3 bases and J by 9 bases, with 12 bases between the two germline ends. CDR1 SNHLY and CDR2 FYNNEI come from the germline V gene. The CDR3 totals 13 residues. The CDR3 region has the DNA TGTGCCAGCAGTGACGTGCCACGGTGGCCCCAGCATTTT. It specifies CASSDVPRWPQHF. Variable domain in full (rest from reference TRBV2 and TRBJ1-5): EPEVTQTPSHQVTQMGQEVILRCVPISNHLYFYWYRQILGQKVEFLVSFYNNEISEKSEIFDDQFSVERPDGSNFTLKIRSTKLEDSAMYFCASSDVPRWPQHFGDGTRLSIL.

The chain joins TRBV7-9 to TRBJ2-3; 9 bases match TRBD2. This CDR3 is 14 amino acids long. Germline lookup yields CDR1 SEHNR and CDR2 FQNEAQ (reference sequence). V dropped 5 bases and J dropped 4; count of bases not matched to a gene: 4. The CDR3 DNA sequence: TGTGCCAGCAGCGGGAGGACTAGCGCAGATACGCAGTATTTT. Its protein is CASSGRTSADTQYF.

This chain uses TRBV29-1 with TRBJ2-4; 9 bases are shared with TRBD1. This CDR3 spans 14 amino acids. J lost 8 bases, V lost 3 bases, and 8 bases had no gene match. The V gene's germline CDR1 is SQVTM and CDR2 ANQGSEA. CDR3 loop: CSVDLTGGGYIQYF. The CDR3 DNA sequence: TGCAGCGTTGATCTGACAGGGGGTGGATACATTCAGTACTTC.

By share, this clone ranks as large. The rearrangement joins TRBV2 to TRBJ2-7; 13 bases map to TRBD2. J lost 3 bases, V lost 7 bases, and 12 bases had no gene match. The CDR3 has 17 residues. Germline V CDR1 and CDR2: SNHLY, FYNNEI. CDR3 protein: CASTESGTSGINYEQYF. The DNA of the CDR3 is TGTGCCAGCACCGAAAGTGGGACTAGCGGGATTAACTACGAGCAGTACTTC.

V usage is TRBV29-1 and J usage is TRBJ2-7, with D possibly being TRBD2 (6 bases). The CDR3 sequence is 14 residues long. The germline CDR1 and CDR2 sequences are SQVTM and ANQGSEA. V lost 5 bases, J lost 0 bases, and 14 bases lay in between. Here the CDR3 DNA reads TGCAGCGTTAAATCGGCGGGGATCTCCTACGAGCAGTACTTC. Its translation is CSVKSAGISYEQYF.

The chain is built from TRBV7-9 and TRBJ2-2; D unresolved. The germline gives CDR1 SEHNR, CDR2 FQNEAQ (reference sequence). This CDR3 is built from 19 residues. V shed 1 base and J shed 2 bases, with 20 bases lying between them. The CDR3 DNA sequence: TGTGCCAGCAGCTTAGGGTCGGGCTCGTCACGCATAAACACCGGGGAGCTGTTTTTT. Its translation is CASSLGSGSSRINTGELFF.

This chain links TRBV6-6 with TRBJ2-1; TRBD2 is a possible D gene (5 bases). Germline CDR1 reads MNHNY; CDR2 reads SVGAGI (reference sequence). CDR3 size: 15 residues. V was trimmed by 5 bases and J by 1 base, leaving 12 bases between them. The CDR3 bases are TGTGCCAGCAGTCAGAGCGGTGGGTCCTACAATGAGCAGTTCTTC. Translation: CASSQSGGSYNEQFF.

The table lists this clone with a few counts. V gene TRBV29-1 combines with J gene TRBJ1-5; TRBD1 is a possible D gene (5 bases). Trimming took off 6 bases at V and 8 bases at J, with 14 bases between the two ends. The length of the CDR3 is 12 residues. The germline V gene encodes CDR1 SQVTM and CDR2 ANQGSEA. CDR3 sequence reads: CSVAGTSEPQHF. The CDR3 DNA follows: TGCAGCGTGGCAGGGACCTCAGAGCCCCAGCATTTT.

The chain couples TRBV30 to TRBJ1-2; TRBD1 is a possible D gene (6 bases). The CDR3 is 13 residues long. The ends were cut back, 2 bases at V and 8 bases at J, with 15 bases in the middle. CDR1 and CDR2 (germline): GTSNPN, SVGIG (reference sequence). The DNA for the CDR3 is TGTGCCTGGAGTCCTTACCCGGGGGCGGGCTACACCTTC. It encodes CAWSPYPGAGYTF.

The chain carries TRBV7-3 and TRBJ1-2; D may be TRBD1 (5 bases). The V and J ends lost 8 bases and 5 bases respectively, with 15 bases between them. The CDR3 has 13 residues. Germline lookup yields CDR1 SGHTA and CDR2 FQGTGA. The CDR3 region is CASGGTFIYGYTF. As DNA, the CDR3 is TGTGCCAGCGGGGGGACCTTTATATATGGCTACACCTTC.

V and J are TRBV5-6 and TRBJ1-6, with D possibly being TRBD1 (6 bases). The ends were cut back, 0 bases at V and 7 bases at J, with 8 bases in the middle. Germline V gives CDR1 SGHDT, CDR2 YYEEEE. This CDR3 region has 14 residues. The CDR3: CASSLGTVNSPLHF. CDR3 DNA sequence: TGTGCCAGCAGCTTGGGGACAGTGAATTCACCCCTCCACTTT.

CDR3 bases: TGTGCCAGCAGGACCGACAGGGTCAATGAGCAGTTCTTC. This sequence encodes CASRTDRVNEQFF. The rearrangement uses TRBV28 and TRBJ2-1; 7 bases line up with TRBD1. The CDR3 consists of 13 residues. J was trimmed by 6 bases and V by 6 bases; bases with no gene match: 5. The germline CDR1 and CDR2 sequences are MDHEN and SYDVKM.

The rearrangement links TRBV19 to TRBJ1-3, with 7 positions matching TRBD1. Germline V gene sequence: CDR1 LNHDA, CDR2 SQIVND (reference sequence). The V and J ends lost 9 bases and 0 bases, in that order; junction bases with no gene match: 11. This CDR3 contains 16 residues. The CDR3 region has the DNA TGTGCCAGCCATGGGACAGCTTTATCCTCTGGAAACACCATATATTTT. Translating it yields CASHGTALSSGNTIYF.

This sequence joins TRBV5-6 and TRBJ1-3; D gene unclear. The CDR3 covers 14 residues. V gave up 2 bases and J gave up 0 bases, with 6 bases separating them. Germline-derived CDR1 and CDR2 are SGHDT and YYEEEE. The DNA of the CDR3 is TGTGCCAGCAGCTTTAGGTTCTCTGGAAACACCATATATTTT. Its protein is CASSFRFSGNTIYF.